The TCR beta chain under discussion was sequenced for a study of shared clonotypes between healthy human individuals. About the study: Each donor's CD8 memory used one plate, CD8 naive two, each CD4 subset three.

Losses at the gene ends were 7 bases for V and 8 bases for J; bases not matched to a gene: 10. The CDR3 loop spans 14 amino acids. CDR1 and CDR2 (germline): MNHNY, SVGAGI (reference sequence). A deep-level run was used for the assay. Clones were read by immunoSEQ multiplex PCR, and TCRdb kept only the in-frame ones, dropping some. The repertoire holds around 2.5 million clones, with 93% as singletons. Sequenced material: naive CD4+ T cells from PBMCs. The subset denotes: CD45RA+ positively selected. The chain carries TRBV6-6 and TRBJ2-1; the match to TRBD1 covers 8 bases. The TCR comes from a man aged 18 to 29 in good health. Some clones in this sample may be carry-over from other donors' samples. The CDR3 sequence is CASTRTGTGDEQFF. CDR3 bases: TGTGCCAGCACCCGAACCGGGACAGGAGATGAGCAGTTCTTC.